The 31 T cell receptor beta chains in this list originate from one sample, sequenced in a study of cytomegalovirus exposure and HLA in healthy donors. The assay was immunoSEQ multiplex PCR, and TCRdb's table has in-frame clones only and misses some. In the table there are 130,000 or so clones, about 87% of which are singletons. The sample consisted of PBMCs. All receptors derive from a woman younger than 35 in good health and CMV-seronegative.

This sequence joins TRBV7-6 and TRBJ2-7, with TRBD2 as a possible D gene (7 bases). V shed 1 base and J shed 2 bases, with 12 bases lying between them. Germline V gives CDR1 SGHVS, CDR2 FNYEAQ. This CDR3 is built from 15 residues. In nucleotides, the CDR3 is TGTGCCAGCAGCTTAGATGGGGGGGGCGCCTACGAGCAGTACTTC. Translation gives CASSLDGGGAYEQYF.

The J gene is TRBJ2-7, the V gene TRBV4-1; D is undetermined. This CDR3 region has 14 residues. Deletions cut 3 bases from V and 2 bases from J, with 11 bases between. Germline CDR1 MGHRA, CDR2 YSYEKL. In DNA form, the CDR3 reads TGCGCCAGCAGCCAGAACTCTCTAGCCTACGAGCAGTACTTC. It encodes CASSQNSLAYEQYF.

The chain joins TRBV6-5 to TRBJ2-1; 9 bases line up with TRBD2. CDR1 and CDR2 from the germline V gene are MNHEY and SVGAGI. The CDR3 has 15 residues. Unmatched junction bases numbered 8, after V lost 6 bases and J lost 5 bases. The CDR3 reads CASSPSGGTNNEQFF. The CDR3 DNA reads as TGTGCCAGCAGCCCCAGCGGGGGGACTAACAATGAGCAGTTCTTC.

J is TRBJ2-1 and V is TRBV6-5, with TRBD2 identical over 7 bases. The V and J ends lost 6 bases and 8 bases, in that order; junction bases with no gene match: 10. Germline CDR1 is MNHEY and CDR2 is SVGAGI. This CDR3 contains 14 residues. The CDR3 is CASRPWRESDEQFF. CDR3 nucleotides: TGTGCCAGCAGACCTTGGCGGGAGTCGGATGAGCAGTTCTTC.

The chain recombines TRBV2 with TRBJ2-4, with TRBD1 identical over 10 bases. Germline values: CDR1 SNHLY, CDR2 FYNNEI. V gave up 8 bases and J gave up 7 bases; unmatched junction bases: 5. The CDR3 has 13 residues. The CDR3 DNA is TGTGCCAGCGGCGGGACAGGGGCGAACATTCAGTACTTC. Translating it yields CASGGTGANIQYF.

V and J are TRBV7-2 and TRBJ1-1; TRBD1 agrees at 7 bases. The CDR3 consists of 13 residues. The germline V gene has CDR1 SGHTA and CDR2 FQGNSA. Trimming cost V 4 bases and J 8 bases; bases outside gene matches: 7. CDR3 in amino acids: CASSSPTGREAFF. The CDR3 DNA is TGTGCCAGCAGCTCGCCGACAGGGCGGGAAGCTTTCTTT.

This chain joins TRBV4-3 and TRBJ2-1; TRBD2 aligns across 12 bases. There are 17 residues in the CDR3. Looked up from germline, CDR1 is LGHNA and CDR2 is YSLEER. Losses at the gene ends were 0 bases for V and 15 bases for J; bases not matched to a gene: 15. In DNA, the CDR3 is TGCGCCAGCAGCCAAGATCTGCGGACTAGCGGGGTGGGCCCAGGGTTCTTC. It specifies CASSQDLRTSGVGPGFF.

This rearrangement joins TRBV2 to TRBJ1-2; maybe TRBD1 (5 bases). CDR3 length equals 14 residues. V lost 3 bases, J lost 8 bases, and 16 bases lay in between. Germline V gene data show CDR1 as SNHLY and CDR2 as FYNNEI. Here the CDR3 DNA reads TGTGCCAGCAGTGATGTTGGCCAGGGAAGCGGCTACACCTTC. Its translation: CASSDVGQGSGYTF.

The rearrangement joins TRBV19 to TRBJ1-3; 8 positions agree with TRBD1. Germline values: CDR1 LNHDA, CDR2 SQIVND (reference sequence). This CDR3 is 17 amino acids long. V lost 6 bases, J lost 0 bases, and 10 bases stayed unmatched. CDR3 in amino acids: CASSTTGTGHSGNTIYF. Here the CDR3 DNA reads TGTGCCAGTAGCACCACCGGGACAGGTCACTCTGGAAACACCATATATTTT.

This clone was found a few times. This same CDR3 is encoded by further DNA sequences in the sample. The CDR3 sequence: CASSLGTGGETQYF. The CDR3 nucleotides read TGCGCCAGCAGCTTGGGGACAGGGGGAGAGACCCAGTACTTC. The chain links TRBV5-1 to TRBJ2-5, with 10 bases that match TRBD1. The germline V gene encodes CDR1 SGHRS and CDR2 YFSETQ. The CDR3 length is 14 residues. V gave up 0 bases and J gave up 4 bases; unmatched junction bases: 0.

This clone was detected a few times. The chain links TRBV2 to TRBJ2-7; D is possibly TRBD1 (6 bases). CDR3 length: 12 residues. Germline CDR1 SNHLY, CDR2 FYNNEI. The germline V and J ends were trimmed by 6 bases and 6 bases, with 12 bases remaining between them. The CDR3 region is CASRQQGSEQYF. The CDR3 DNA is TGTGCCAGCAGACAACAGGGAAGCGAGCAGTACTTC.

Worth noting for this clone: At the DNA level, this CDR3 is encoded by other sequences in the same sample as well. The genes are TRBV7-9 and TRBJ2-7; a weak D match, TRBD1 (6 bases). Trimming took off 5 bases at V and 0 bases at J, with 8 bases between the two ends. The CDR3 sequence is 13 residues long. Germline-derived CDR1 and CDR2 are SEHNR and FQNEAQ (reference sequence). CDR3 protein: CASSPDSSYEQYF. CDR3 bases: TGTGCCAGCAGCCCGGACAGCTCCTACGAGCAGTACTTC.

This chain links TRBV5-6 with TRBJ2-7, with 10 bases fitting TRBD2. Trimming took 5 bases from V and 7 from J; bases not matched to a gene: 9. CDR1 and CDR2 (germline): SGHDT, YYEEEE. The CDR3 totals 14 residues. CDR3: CASRIAGGSQEQYF. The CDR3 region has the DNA TGTGCCAGCAGAATAGCGGGGGGTTCTCAAGAGCAGTACTTC.

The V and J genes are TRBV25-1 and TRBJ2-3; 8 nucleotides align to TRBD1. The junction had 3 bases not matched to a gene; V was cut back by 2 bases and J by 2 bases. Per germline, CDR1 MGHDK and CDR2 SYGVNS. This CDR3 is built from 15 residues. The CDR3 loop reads CASSERTGPTDTQYF. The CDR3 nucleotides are TGTGCCAGCAGTGAAAGGACAGGGCCCACAGATACGCAGTATTTT.

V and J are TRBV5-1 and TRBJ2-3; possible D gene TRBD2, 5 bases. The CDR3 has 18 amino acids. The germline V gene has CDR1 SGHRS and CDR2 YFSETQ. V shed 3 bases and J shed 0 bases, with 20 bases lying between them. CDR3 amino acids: CASSWGPGSQTSTDTQYF. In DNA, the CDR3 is TGCGCCAGCAGCTGGGGTCCGGGGTCCCAAACTAGCACAGATACGCAGTATTTT. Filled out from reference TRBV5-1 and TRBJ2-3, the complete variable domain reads KAGVTQTPRYLIKTRGQQVTLSCSPISGHRSVSWYQQTPGQGLQFLFEYFSETQRNKGNFPGRFSGRQFSNSRSEMNVSTLELGDSALYLCASSWGPGSQTSTDTQYFGPGTRLTVL.

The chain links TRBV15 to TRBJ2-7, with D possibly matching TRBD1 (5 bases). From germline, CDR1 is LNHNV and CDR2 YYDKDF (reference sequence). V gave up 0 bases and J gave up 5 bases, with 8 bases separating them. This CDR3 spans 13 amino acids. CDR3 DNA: TGTGCCACCAGCAGAGACAGGGTCAACGAGCAGTACTTC. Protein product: CATSRDRVNEQYF.

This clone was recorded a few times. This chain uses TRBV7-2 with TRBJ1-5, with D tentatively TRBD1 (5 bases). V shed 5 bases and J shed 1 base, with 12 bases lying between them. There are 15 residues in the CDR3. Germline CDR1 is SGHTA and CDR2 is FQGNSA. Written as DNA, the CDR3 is TGTGCCAGCAGCCCGGGCGGGGGGAGCAATCAGCCCCAGCATTTT. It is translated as CASSPGGGSNQPQHF.

In nucleotides, the CDR3 is TGTGCCAGCAGCTTAGACTACGGCGGGGGGCAAGAGACCCAGTACTTC. Encoded protein: CASSLDYGGGQETQYF. The rearrangement uses TRBV11-2 and TRBJ2-5; TRBD2 matches 8 bases. Losses at the gene ends were 0 bases for V and 2 bases for J; bases not matched to a gene: 5. The length of the CDR3 is 16 residues. Germline V gene data show CDR1 as SGHAT and CDR2 as FQNNGV.

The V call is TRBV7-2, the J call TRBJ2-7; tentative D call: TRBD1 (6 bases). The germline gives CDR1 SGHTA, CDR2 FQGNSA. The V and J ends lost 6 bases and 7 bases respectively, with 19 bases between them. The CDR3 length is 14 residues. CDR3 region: CASRGRDTAGEQYF. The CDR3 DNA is TGTGCCAGCAGGGGAAGGGACACGGCCGGGGAGCAGTACTTC.

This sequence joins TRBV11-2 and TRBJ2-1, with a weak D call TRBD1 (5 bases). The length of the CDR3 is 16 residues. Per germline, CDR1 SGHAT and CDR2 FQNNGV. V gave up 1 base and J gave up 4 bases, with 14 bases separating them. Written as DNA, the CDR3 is TGTGCCAGCAGCTTAGTGGGGCAGGGATCATACAATGAGCAGTTCTTC. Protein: CASSLVGQGSYNEQFF. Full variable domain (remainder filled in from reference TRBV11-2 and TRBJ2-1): EAGVAQSPRYKIIEKRQSVAFWCNPISGHATLYWYQQILGQGPKLLIQFQNNGVVDDSQLPKDRFSAERLKGVDSTLKIQPAKLEDSAVYLCASSLVGQGSYNEQFFGPGTRLTVL.

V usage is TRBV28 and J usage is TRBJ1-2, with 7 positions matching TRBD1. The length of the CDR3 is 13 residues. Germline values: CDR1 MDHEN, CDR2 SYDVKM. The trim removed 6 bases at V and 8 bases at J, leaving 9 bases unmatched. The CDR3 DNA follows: TGTGCCAGCAGGAAACAGGGGAATCACGGCTACACCTTC. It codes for CASRKQGNHGYTF.

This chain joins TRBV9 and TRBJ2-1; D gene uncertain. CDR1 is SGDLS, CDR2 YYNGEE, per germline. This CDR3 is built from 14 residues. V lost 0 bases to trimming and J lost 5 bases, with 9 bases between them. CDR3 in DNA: TGTGCCAGCAGCGTAGGGGCAGACGACAATGAGCAGTTCTTC. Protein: CASSVGADDNEQFF.

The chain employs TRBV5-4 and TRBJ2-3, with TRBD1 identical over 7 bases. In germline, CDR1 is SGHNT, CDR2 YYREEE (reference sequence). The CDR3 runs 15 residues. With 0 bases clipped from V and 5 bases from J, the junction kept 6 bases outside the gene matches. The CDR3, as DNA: TGTGCCAGCAGCTTGGGGGACAGAGGGGTAGATACGCAGTATTTT. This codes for CASSLGDRGVDTQYF.

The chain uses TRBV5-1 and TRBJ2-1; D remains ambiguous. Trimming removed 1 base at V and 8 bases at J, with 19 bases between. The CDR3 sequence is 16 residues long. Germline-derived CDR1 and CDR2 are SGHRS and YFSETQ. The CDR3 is CASSLPASYLSDEQFF. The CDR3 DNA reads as TGCGCCAGCAGCTTGCCGGCTAGTTATCTGTCGGATGAGCAGTTCTTC.

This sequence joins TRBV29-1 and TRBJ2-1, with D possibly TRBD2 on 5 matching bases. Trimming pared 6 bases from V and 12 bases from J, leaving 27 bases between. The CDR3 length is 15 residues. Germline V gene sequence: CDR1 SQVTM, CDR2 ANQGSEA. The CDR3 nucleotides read TGCAGCGTGACCTTACTAGGATCAGGAATGTTAGTGCAGTTCTTC. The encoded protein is CSVTLLGSGMLVQFF.

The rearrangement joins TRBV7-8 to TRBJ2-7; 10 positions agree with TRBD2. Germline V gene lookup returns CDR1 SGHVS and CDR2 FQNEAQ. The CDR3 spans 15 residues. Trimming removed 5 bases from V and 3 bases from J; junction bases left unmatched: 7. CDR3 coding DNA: TGTGCCAGCAGCAAGGGACTAGCGCCCAACTACGAGCAGTACTTC. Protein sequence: CASSKGLAPNYEQYF.

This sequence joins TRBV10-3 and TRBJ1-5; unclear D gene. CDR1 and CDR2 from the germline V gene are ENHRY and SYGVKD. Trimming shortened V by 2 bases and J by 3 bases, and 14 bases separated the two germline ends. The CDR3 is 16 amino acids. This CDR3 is CAISEDVGVPNQPQHF. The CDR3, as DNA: TGTGCCATCAGTGAGGACGTTGGAGTCCCCAATCAGCCCCAGCATTTT.

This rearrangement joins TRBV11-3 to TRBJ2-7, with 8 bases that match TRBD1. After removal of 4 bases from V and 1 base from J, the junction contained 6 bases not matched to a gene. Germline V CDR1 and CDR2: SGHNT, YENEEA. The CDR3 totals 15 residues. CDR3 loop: CASSSRDRFSYEQYF. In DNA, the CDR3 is TGTGCCAGCAGCTCCCGGGACAGGTTTTCCTACGAGCAGTACTTC.

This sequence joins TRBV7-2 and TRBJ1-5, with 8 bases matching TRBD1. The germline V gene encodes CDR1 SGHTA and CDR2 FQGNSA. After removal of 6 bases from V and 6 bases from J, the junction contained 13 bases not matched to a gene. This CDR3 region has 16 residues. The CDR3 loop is CASRMTGEGPSQPQHF. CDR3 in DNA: TGTGCCAGCAGAATGACAGGGGAGGGCCCAAGTCAGCCCCAGCATTTT.

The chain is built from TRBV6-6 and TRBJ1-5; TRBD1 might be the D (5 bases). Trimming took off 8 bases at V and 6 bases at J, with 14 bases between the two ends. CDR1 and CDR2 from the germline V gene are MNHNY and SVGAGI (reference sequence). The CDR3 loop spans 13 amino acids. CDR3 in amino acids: CASGRGGGQPQHF. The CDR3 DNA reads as TGTGCCAGCGGCCGGGGGGGAGGTCAGCCCCAGCATTTT.

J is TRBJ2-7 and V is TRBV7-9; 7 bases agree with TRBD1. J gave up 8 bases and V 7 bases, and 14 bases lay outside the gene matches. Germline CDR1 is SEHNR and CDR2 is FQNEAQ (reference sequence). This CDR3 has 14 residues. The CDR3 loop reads CASTSGTAGFQQYF. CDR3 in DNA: TGTGCCAGCACTTCCGGGACAGCAGGTTTCCAGCAGTACTTC. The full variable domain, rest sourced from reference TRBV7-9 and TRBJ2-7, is DTGVSQNPRHKITKRGQNVTFRCDPISEHNRLYWYRQTLGQGPEFLTYFQNEAQLEKSRLLSDRFSAERPKGSFSTLEIQRTEQGDSAMYLCASTSGTAGFQQYFGPGTRLTVT.